These 23 T cell receptor beta chains came from one sample sequenced in a study of shared T cell receptors in the human thymus (dated by TCRdb to the early 2020s). Library preparation employed the immunoSEQ multiplex PCR assay. This immuneACCESS table, as held by TCRdb, lists in-frame sequences with V and J called but not all clones. Of the missing ones, under half trace to an unresolved V gene in checked studies; the others have no known cause. This sample holds about 660,000 clones; approximately 88% were observed only once. The top ten clonotypes cover 0.01% of the sample. These data were likewise used in another study, on human thymus T cells.

Sequenced: thymocytes. The receptors stem from a boy younger than two with a congenital heart defect. Donor details come from another sample of the same person, matched by shared clones.

This chain joins TRBV19 and TRBJ2-7; tentatively, D is TRBD1 (6 bases). The CDR3 extends over 12 amino acids. In germline, CDR1 is LNHDA, CDR2 SQIVND (reference sequence). This CDR3 reads CVTHREPYEQYF. The CDR3 DNA reads TGTGTCACCCACAGGGAGCCCTACGAGCAGTACTTC.

The chain carries TRBV7-4 and TRBJ2-5, with TRBD1 identical over 8 bases. Per germline, CDR1 SGHVT and CDR2 SQSDAQ. The CDR3 has 15 residues. Trimming at V came to 4 bases and at J to 5 bases, leaving 9 bases not matched to a gene. The CDR3 here is CASSSYRGALETQYF. In DNA form, the CDR3 reads TGTGCCAGCAGCTCGTACAGGGGGGCCCTGGAGACCCAGTACTTC.

This clone was observed a single time. The CDR3 region is CASSPRPGSNQPQHF. The CDR3 bases are TGTGCCAGCTCACCAAGGCCAGGTAGCAATCAGCCCCAGCATTTT. V is TRBV18 and J is TRBJ1-5; D is undetermined. Trimming removed 2 bases at V and 0 bases at J, with 8 bases between. The CDR3 contains 15 residues. Germline V lookup: CDR1 KGHSH, CDR2 LQKENI.

As regards this clone: One junction end does not reproduce the germline sequence, and a read error may be involved. The chain joins TRBV9 to TRBJ2-7; TRBD1 matches 7 bases. From germline, CDR1 is SGDLS and CDR2 YYNGEE. The CDR3 runs to 16 residues. The CDR3 bases are TGTGCCAGCAGCGGTTCCGAGACAGGGAACCCCTACGAGCAGTGCTTC. It specifies CASSGSETGNPYEQCF.

The genes are TRBV2 and TRBJ2-1; 7 bases are a match to TRBD2. CDR1 and CDR2 from the germline V gene are SNHLY and FYNNEI. Trimming cost V 4 bases and J 6 bases; bases outside gene matches: 9. CDR3 length: 15 amino acids. Here the CDR3 reads CASSVGGFRGNEQFF. The DNA for the CDR3 is TGTGCCAGCAGTGTCGGGGGGTTTAGGGGCAATGAGCAGTTCTTC.

This clone has more than one count but fewer than ten. The CDR3 reads CATSRATGAGNEQYF. For the CDR3, the DNA is TGTGCCACCAGCAGGGCTACGGGAGCTGGTAACGAGCAGTACTTC. This sequence joins TRBV15 and TRBJ2-7; tentative D call: TRBD2 (6 bases). The CDR3 is 15 residues long. Trimming took 3 bases from V and 5 from J, leaving 17 bases between them. CDR1 is LNHNV, CDR2 YYDKDF, per germline (reference sequence).

The chain links TRBV21-1 to TRBJ2-5; the table gives TRBD2 as D, unverified against the DNA. TRBV21-1 is termed a pseudogene. The CDR3 covers 14 residues. The CDR3 spells CASSKRSGEETQYF. CDR3 sequence (DNA): TGTGCCAGCAGCAAACGGTCGGGAGAAGAGACCCAGTACTTC.

This clone was recorded a few times. V is TRBV9 and J is TRBJ2-1; 7 bases match TRBD2. The CDR3 has 14 residues. Unmatched junction bases numbered 8, after V lost 3 bases and J lost 8 bases. Germline V gene data show CDR1 as SGDLS and CDR2 as YYNGEE. Here the CDR3 reads CASSGRRESDEQFF. As DNA, the CDR3 is TGTGCCAGCAGCGGGAGGCGGGAGTCGGATGAGCAGTTCTTC.

The chain joins TRBV6-1 to TRBJ2-7, with 7 bases identical to TRBD1. Germline lookup yields CDR1 MNHNS and CDR2 SASEGT. V lost 2 bases, J lost 3 bases, and 10 bases stayed unmatched. This CDR3 is built from 16 residues. CDR3 region: CASSESGGRPYYEQYF. The CDR3 bases are TGTGCCAGCAGTGAATCAGGGGGTAGGCCCTACTACGAGCAGTACTTC.

The genes are TRBV11-2 and TRBJ2-3, with D possibly being TRBD2 (6 bases). This CDR3 has 15 residues. Germline V CDR1 and CDR2: SGHAT, FQNNGV. Deletions cut 2 bases from V and 1 base from J, with 10 bases between. The CDR3 reads CASSLLGRGTDTQYF. The DNA for the CDR3 is TGTGCCAGCAGCTTACTCGGGAGAGGCACAGATACGCAGTATTTT.

The chain joins TRBV29-1 to TRBJ2-1, with 14 bases fitting TRBD2. With 6 bases clipped from V and 7 bases from J, the junction kept 14 bases outside the gene matches. The length of the CDR3 is 17 residues. CDR1 is SQVTM, CDR2 ANQGSEA, per germline. The CDR3 is CSVPGLAGVGLGNEQFF. Written as DNA, the CDR3 is TGCAGCGTCCCGGGACTAGCGGGAGTGGGTTTGGGAAATGAGCAGTTCTTC.

V is TRBV6-6 and J is TRBJ1-1; 9 positions agree with TRBD1. Germline assignment: CDR1 MNHNY and CDR2 SVGAGI (reference sequence). CDR3 length: 16 amino acids. Trimming took 9 bases from V and 4 from J; bases not matched to a gene: 15. The CDR3 sequence is CASDPGQGVRGTEAFF. The CDR3 DNA follows: TGTGCCAGTGATCCGGGACAGGGAGTAAGGGGCACTGAAGCTTTCTTT.

The chain employs TRBV5-1 and TRBJ2-5, with 13 bases lining up with TRBD2. The V gene's germline CDR1 is SGHRS and CDR2 YFSETQ. The V segment lost 4 bases and the J segment 5 bases; nucleotides outside the gene matches: 5. The CDR3 runs 15 residues. The CDR3 DNA sequence: TGCGCCAGCAGCCGCGGGACTAGCGGGATGGAGACCCAGTACTTC. This translates into CASSRGTSGMETQYF.

The chain links TRBV11-3 to TRBJ1-2; the D gene is possibly TRBD1 (5 bases). Trimming cost V 5 bases and J 2 bases, with 9 bases left between them. The V gene's germline CDR1 is SGHNT and CDR2 YENEEA. The CDR3 consists of 13 residues. The DNA for the CDR3 is TGTGCCAGCAGCCCTTCAGGGAACTATGGCTACACCTTC. It codes for CASSPSGNYGYTF.

This clone has only one observation. This sequence joins TRBV15 and TRBJ2-3; 10 bases are a match to TRBD2. The CDR3 extends over 13 amino acids. With V trimmed by 5 bases and J by 8 bases, 4 bases remained unmatched. Germline values: CDR1 LNHNV, CDR2 YYDKDF (reference sequence). The CDR3 DNA reads as TGTGCCACCAGCGGAATAGCGGGAGGTACGCAGTATTTT. It yields the protein CATSGIAGGTQYF.

This rearrangement joins TRBV6-6 to TRBJ2-5, with D maybe TRBD1 (8 bases). Germline loops: CDR1 MNHNY, CDR2 SVGAGI (reference sequence). V was trimmed by 5 bases and J by 1 base, leaving 17 bases between them. This CDR3 comprises 16 residues. CDR3 protein: CASSAKQGGSQETQYF. DNA of the CDR3: TGTGCCAGCAGTGCCAAACAGGGGGGGTCCCAAGAGACCCAGTACTTC.

In nucleotides, the CDR3 is TGCGCCAGCAGCGTGGATCCGGGGACTTACAATGAGCAGTTCTTC. Translating gives CASSVDPGTYNEQFF. The J gene is TRBJ2-1, the V gene TRBV5-1, with D possibly being TRBD2 (6 bases). CDR3 length equals 15 residues. Deletions cut 4 bases from V and 4 bases from J, with 15 bases between. Germline V gene lookup returns CDR1 SGHRS and CDR2 YFSETQ.

J is TRBJ1-1 and V is TRBV7-2; D may be TRBD1 (5 bases). Germline loops: CDR1 SGHTA, CDR2 FQGNSA. The CDR3 consists of 17 residues. The V end was cut by 5 bases, the J end by 3 bases, with 22 bases between. The CDR3 spells CASSHDGGSGGDTEAFF. CDR3 coding DNA: TGTGCCAGCAGCCATGATGGGGGATCGGGCGGGGACACTGAAGCTTTCTTT.

This chain joins TRBV6-6 and TRBJ2-5; 9 positions match TRBD2. The CDR3 extends over 13 amino acids. V gave up 6 bases and J gave up 6 bases; unmatched junction bases: 5. Per the germline V gene, CDR1 is MNHNY and CDR2 is SVGAGI (reference sequence). The DNA of the CDR3 is TGTGCCAGCAGGAGCGGGAGGATGAAGACCCAGTACTTC. This sequence encodes CASRSGRMKTQYF.

The chain uses TRBV7-9 and TRBJ2-3; TRBD2 agrees at 9 bases. After removal of 5 bases from V and 2 bases from J, the junction contained 5 bases not matched to a gene. The CDR3 spans 15 residues. CDR1 SEHNR and CDR2 FQNEAQ come from the germline V gene (reference sequence). The CDR3 sequence is CASSRAGGPTDTQYF. The CDR3 DNA reads as TGTGCCAGCAGCAGGGCGGGAGGGCCCACAGATACGCAGTATTTT. The variable domain in full, completed from reference TRBV7-9 and TRBJ2-3, reads DTGVSQNPRHKITKRGQNVTFRCDPISEHNRLYWYRQTLGQGPEFLTYFQNEAQLEKSRLLSDRFSAERPKGSFSTLEIQRTEQGDSAMYLCASSRAGGPTDTQYFGPGTRLTVL.

With respect to this clone: Other DNA sequences from this sample encode an identical CDR3 as well. The V gene is TRBV10-3, the J gene TRBJ2-7, with 8 bases identical to TRBD2. This CDR3 contains 15 residues. Germline CDR1 and CDR2: ENHRY and SYGVKD. Trimming removed 0 bases from V and 4 bases from J; junction bases left unmatched: 5. The CDR3: CAISESEREGYEQYF. CDR3 bases: TGTGCCATCAGTGAGTCGGAACGGGAGGGGTACGAGCAGTACTTC.

As for this clone: The sample holds other DNA sequences that translate to the same CDR3. V is TRBV4-2 and J is TRBJ2-7; D not resolved. The CDR3 spans 17 residues. Looked up from germline, CDR1 is LGHNA and CDR2 is YNFKEQ. Deletions cut 1 base from V and 2 bases from J, with 18 bases between. CDR3 protein: CASSQVLEDSLTYEQYF. The DNA for the CDR3 is TGTGCCAGCAGCCAAGTACTTGAAGACTCTCTAACCTACGAGCAGTACTTC.

This clone showed up just a few times. J is TRBJ2-5 and V is TRBV5-1, with TRBD1 matching over 7 bases. The germline gives CDR1 SGHRS, CDR2 YFSETQ. Germline trimming cut 0 bases from V and 1 base from J; bases unmatched to any gene: 3. The CDR3 sequence is 15 residues long. CDR3 sequence reads: CASSLVGQFQETQYF. CDR3 DNA: TGCGCCAGCAGCTTGGTGGGACAGTTCCAAGAGACCCAGTACTTC.